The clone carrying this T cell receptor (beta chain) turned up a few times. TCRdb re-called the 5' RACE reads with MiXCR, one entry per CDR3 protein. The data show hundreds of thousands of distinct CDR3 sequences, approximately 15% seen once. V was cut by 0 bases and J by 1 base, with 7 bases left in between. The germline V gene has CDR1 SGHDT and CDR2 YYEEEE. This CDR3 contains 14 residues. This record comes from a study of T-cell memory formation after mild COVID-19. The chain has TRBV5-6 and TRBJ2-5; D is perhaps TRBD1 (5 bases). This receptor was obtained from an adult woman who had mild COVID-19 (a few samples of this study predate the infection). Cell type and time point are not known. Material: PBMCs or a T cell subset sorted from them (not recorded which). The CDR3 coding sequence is TGTGCCAGCAGCTTGGAAGACAGCCAAGAGACCCAGTACTTC. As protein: CASSLEDSQETQYF. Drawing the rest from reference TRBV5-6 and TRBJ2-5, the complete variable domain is DAGVTQSPTHLIKTRGQQVTLRCSPKSGHDTVSWYQQALGQGPQFIFQYYEEEERQRGNFPDRFSGHQFPNYSSELNVNALLLGDSALYLCASSLEDSQETQYFGPGTRLLVL.